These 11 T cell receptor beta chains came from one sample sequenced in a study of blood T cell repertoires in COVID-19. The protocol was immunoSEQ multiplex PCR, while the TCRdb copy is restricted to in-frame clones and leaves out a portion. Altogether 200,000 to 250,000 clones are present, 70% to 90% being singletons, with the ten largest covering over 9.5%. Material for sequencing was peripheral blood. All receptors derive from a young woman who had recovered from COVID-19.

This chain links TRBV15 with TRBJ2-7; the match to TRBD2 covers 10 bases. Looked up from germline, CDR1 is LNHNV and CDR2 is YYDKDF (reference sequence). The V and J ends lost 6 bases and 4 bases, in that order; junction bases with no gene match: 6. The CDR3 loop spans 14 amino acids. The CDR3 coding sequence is TGTGCCACCAGAGAAGCGGGAGGGCCATACGAGCAGTACTTC. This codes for CATREAGGPYEQYF.

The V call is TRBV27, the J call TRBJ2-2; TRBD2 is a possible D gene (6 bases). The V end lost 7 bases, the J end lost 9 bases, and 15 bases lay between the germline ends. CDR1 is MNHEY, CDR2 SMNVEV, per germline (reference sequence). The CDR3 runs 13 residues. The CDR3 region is CASTWAGTRELFF. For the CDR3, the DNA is TGTGCCAGCACCTGGGCGGGAACCCGGGAGCTGTTTTTT.

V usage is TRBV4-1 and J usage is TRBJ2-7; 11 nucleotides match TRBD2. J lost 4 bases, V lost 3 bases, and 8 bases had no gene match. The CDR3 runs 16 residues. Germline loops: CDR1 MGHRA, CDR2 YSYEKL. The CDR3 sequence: CASSHGMGLADYEQYF. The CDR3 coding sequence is TGCGCCAGCAGCCATGGAATGGGACTAGCGGATTACGAGCAGTACTTC.

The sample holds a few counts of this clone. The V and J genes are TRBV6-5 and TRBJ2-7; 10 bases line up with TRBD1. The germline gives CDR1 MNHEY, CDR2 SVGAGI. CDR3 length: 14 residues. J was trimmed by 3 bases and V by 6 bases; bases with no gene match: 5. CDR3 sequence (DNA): TGTGCCAGCAGGTCGGGACAGGGGAACTACGAGCAGTACTTC. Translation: CASRSGQGNYEQYF.

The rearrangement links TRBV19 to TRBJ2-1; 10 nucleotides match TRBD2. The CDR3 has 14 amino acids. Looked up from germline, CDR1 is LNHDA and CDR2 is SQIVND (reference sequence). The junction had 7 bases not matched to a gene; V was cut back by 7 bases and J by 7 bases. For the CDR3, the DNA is TGTGCCAGTATCAGCGGGAGGGGGAGGAATGAGCAGTTCTTC. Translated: CASISGRGRNEQFF.

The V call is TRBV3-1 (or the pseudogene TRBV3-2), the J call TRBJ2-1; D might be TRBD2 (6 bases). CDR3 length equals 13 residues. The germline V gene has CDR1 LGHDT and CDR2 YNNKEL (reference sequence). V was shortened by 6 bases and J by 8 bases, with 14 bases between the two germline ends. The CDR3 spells CASSRREGYEQFF. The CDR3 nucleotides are TGTGCCAGCAGTCGGCGGGAAGGCTATGAGCAGTTCTTC.

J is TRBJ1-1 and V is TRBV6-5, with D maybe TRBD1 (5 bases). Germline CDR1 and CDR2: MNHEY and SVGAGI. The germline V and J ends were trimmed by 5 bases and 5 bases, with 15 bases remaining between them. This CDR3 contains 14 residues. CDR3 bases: TGTGCCAGCAGTCGGGGGAGTGCGGGAACTGAAGCTTTCTTT. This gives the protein CASSRGSAGTEAFF.

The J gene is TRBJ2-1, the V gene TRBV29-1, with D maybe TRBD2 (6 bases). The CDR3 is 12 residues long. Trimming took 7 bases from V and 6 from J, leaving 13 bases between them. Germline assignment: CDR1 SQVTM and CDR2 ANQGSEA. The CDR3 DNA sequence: TGCAGCGCCGGGACTGTCCCCAATGAGCAGTTCTTC. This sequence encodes CSAGTVPNEQFF.

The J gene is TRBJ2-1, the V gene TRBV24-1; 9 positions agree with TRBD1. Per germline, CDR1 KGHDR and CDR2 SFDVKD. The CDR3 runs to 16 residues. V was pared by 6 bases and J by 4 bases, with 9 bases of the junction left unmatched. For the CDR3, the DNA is TGTGCCACCAGTAGTCCCGGGACAGGGACTTACAATGAGCAGTTCTTC. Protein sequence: CATSSPGTGTYNEQFF.

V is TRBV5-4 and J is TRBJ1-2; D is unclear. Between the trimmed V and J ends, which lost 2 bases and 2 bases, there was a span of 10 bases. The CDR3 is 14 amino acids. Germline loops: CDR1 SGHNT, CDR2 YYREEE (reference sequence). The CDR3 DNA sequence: TGTGCCAGCAGCTTTTCGCCCCAGAACTATGGCTACACCTTC. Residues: CASSFSPQNYGYTF.

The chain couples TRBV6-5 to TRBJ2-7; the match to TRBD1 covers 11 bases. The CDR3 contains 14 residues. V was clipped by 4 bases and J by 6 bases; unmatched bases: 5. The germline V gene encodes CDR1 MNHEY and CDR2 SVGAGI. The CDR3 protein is CASSSGQGASEQYF. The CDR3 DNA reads TGTGCCAGCAGTTCCGGACAGGGGGCAAGCGAGCAGTACTTC.